This T cell receptor (beta chain) is from a study of shared clonotypes between healthy human individuals. Overall study findings and caveats: In contrast to clonotypes shared by all four donors, non-shared clonotypes had lower generation probabilities. Approximately 4.9% of naive CD4 clonotypes were shared across several donors.

Germline-derived CDR1 and CDR2 are MDHEN and SYDVKM. V lost 3 bases and J 1 base, leaving 10 bases between the germline ends. The CDR3 loop spans 15 amino acids. With respect to this clone: Its antigen is undetermined. The sample carries other DNA sequences with the same CDR3.

Libraries were prepared by immunoSEQ multiplex PCR; TCRdb keeps only in-frame clonotypes and omits some of them. The sample records roughly 2.6 million clones, around 94% being singletons. The rearrangement uses TRBV28 and TRBJ1-5, with a possible D match to TRBD1 (5 bases). This clonotype was obtained from a man in his late teens or twenties in good health. Sequencing was carried out using naive CD4+ T cells sorted from blood. Subset in this sample: CD45RA+ positively selected. Here the CDR3 reads CASSFPGLSNQPQHF. The CDR3 coding sequence is TGTGCCAGCAGTTTTCCAGGGCTAAGCAATCAGCCCCAGCATTTT. The full variable domain, in which reference TRBV28 and TRBJ1-5 provide the parts outside the CDR3, is DVKVTQSSRYLVKRTGEKVFLECVQDMDHENMFWYRQDPGLGLRLIYFSYDVKMKEKGDIPEGYSVSREKKERFSLILESASTNQTSMYLCASSFPGLSNQPQHFGDGTRLSIL.